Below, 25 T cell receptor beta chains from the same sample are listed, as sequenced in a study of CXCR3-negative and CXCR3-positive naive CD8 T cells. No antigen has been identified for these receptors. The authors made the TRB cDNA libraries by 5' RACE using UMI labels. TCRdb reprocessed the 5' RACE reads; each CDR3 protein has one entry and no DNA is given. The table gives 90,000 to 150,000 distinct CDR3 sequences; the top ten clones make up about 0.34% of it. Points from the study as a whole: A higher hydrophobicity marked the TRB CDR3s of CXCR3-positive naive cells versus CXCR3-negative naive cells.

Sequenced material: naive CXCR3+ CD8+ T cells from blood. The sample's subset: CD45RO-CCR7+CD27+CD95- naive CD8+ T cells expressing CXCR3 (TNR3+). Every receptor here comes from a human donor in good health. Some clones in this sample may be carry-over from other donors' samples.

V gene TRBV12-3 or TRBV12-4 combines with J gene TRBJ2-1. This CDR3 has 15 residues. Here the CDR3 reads CASSLAQVWDNEQFF.

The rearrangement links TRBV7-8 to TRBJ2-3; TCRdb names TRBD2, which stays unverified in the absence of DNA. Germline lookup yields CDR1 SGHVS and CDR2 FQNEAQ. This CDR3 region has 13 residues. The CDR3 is CASRPRGTDTQYF.

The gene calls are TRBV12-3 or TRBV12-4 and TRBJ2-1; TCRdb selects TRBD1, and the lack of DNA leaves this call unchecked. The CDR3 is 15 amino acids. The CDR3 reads CASIAAAGARNEQFF.

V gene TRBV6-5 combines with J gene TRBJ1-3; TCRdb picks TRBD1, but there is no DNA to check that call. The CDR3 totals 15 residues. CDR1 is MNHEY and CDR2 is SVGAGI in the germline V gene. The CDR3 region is CASSFGQAWGNTIYF.

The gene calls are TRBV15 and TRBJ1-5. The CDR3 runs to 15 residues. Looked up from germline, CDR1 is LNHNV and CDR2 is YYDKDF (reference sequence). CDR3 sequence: CATSTRRGGNQPQHF.

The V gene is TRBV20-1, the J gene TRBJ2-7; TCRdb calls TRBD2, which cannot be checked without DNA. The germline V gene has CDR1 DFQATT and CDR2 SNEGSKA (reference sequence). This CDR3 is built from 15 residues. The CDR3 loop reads CSARVLAGGIYEQYF.

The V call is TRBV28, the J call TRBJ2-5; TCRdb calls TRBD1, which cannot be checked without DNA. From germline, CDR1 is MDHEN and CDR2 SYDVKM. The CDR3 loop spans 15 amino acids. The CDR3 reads CASSGLTEPAETQYF.

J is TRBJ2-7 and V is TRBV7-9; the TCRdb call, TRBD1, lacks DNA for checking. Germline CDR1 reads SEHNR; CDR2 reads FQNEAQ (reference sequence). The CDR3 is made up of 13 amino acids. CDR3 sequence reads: CASSLGPGVEQYF.

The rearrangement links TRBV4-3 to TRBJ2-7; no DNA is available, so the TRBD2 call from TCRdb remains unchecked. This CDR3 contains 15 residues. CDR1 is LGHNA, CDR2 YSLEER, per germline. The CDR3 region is CASSVDSGSVYEQYF.

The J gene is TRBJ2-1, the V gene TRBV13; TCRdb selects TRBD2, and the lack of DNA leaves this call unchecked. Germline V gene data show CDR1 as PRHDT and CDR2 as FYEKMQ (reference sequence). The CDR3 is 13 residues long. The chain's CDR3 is CASSWGTRDEQFF. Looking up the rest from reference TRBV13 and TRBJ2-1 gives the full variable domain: AAGVIQSPRHLIKEKRETATLKCYPIPRHDTVYWYQQGPGQDPQFLISFYEKMQSDKGSIPDRFSAQQFSDYHSELNMSSLELGDSALYFCASSWGTRDEQFFGPGTRLTVL.

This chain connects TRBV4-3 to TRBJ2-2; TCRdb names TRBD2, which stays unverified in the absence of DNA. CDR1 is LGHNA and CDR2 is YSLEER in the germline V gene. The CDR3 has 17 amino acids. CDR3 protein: CASSHPASGGAPGELFF.

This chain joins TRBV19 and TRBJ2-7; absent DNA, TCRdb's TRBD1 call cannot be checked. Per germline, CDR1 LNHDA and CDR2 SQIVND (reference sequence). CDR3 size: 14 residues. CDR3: CASSILQGADEQYF.

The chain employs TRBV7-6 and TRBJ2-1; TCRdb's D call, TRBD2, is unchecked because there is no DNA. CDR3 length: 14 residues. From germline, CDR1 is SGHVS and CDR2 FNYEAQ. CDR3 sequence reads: CASSLSFGRDEQFF.

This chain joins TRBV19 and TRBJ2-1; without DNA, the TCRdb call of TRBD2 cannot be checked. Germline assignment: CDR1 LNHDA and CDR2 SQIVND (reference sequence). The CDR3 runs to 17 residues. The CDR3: CASSIVEGNPNYNEQFF.

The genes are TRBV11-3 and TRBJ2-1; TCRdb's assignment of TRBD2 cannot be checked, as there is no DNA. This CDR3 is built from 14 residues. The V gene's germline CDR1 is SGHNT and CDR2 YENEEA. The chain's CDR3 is CASSPSSGNNEQFF.

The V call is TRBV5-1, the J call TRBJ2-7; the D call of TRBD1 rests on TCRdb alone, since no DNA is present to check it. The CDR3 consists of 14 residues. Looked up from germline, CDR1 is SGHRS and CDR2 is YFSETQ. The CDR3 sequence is CASSEGHLKYEQYF.

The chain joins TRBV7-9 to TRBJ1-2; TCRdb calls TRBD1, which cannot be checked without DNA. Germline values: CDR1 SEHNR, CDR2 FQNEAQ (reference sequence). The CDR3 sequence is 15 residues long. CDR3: CASSPEAGGFDGYTF. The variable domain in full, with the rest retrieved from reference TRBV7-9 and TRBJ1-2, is DTGVSQNPRHKITKRGQNVTFRCDPISEHNRLYWYRQTLGQGPEFLTYFQNEAQLEKSRLLSDRFSAERPKGSFSTLEIQRTEQGDSAMYLCASSPEAGGFDGYTFGSGTRLTVV.

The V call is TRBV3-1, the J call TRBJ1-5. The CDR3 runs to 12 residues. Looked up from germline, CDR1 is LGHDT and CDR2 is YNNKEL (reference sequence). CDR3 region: CASSQANQPQHF. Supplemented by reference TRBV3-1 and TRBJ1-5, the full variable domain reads DTAVSQTPKYLVTQMGNDKSIKCEQNLGHDTMYWYKQDSKKFLKIMFSYNNKELIINETVPNRFSPKSPDKAHLNLHINSLELGDSAVYFCASSQANQPQHFGDGTRLSIL.

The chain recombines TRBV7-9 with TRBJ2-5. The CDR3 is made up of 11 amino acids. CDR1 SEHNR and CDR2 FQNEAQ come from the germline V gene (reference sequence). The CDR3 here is CASSQDETQYF. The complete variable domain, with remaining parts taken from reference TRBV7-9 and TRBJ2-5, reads DTGVSQNPRHKITKRGQNVTFRCDPISEHNRLYWYRQTLGQGPEFLTYFQNEAQLEKSRLLSDRFSAERPKGSFSTLEIQRTEQGDSAMYLCASSQDETQYFGPGTRLLVL.

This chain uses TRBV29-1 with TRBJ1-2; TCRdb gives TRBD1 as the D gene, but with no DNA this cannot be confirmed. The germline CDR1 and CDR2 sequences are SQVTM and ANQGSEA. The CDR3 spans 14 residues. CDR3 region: CSAQPTTAFYGYTF.

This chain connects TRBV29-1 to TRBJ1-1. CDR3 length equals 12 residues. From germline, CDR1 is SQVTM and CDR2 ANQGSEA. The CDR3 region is CSVVTANTEAFF.

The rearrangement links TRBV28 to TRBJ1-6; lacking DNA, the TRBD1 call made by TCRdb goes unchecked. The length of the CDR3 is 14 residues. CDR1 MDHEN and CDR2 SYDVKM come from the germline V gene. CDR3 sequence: CASSLWQGNSPLHF.

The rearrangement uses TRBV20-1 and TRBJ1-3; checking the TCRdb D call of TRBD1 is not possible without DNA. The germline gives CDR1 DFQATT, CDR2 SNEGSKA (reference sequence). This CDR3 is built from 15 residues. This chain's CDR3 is CSASGVGSSGNTIYF.

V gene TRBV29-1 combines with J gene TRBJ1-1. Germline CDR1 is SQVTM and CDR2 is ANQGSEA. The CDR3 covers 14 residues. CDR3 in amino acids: CSVDRLRGTEGAFF.

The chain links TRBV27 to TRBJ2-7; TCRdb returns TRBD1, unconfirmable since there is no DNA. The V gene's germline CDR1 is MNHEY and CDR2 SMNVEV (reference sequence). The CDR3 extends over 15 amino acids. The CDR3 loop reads CASRIGQGEAYEQYF.